The 29 T cell receptor beta chains in this list originate from one sample, sequenced in a study of T-cell reconstitution after alpha-beta-depleted transplantation in children. Unique molecular identifiers featured in how the TCRbeta library was prepared. TCRdb reprocessed the PCR reads via MiXCR and lists one record per CDR3 protein. Altogether fewer than 150,000 distinct CDR3 sequences are present, 9.7% being singletons, with the ten largest covering 24%. The sample consisted of PBMCs, mostly from graft donor cells, taken 180 days after TCRalphabeta/CD19-depleted stem cell transplant. The receptors stem from a girl under three years old who had a stem cell transplant for combined immunodeficiency, so the T cells may come from the graft donor.

The genes are TRBV29-1 and TRBJ2-3, with TRBD1 matching over 7 bases. The V segment lost 4 bases and the J segment 2 bases; nucleotides outside the gene matches: 12. Germline CDR1 is SQVTM and CDR2 is ANQGSEA. CDR3 length equals 16 residues. The CDR3 protein is CSVAQHRQGNTDTQYF. The CDR3 nucleotides read TGCAGCGTTGCTCAACATAGACAGGGAAACACAGATACGCAGTATTTT.

There are a few counts of this clonotype. J is TRBJ2-5 and V is TRBV12-3 or TRBV12-4; the D call may be TRBD1 or TRBD2 (5 bases each). Trimming took off 9 bases at V and 1 base at J, with 6 bases between the two ends. The CDR3 is made up of 11 amino acids. The CDR3 protein is CASGGQETQYF. In DNA form, the CDR3 reads TGTGCCAGTGGGGGCCAAGAGACCCAGTACTTC.

About this clonotype itself: Mismatch with germline at one junction end may stem from a read error. This chain uses TRBV6-4 with TRBJ2-1; D remains unclear. Germline V CDR1 and CDR2: MRHNA, SNTAGT. This CDR3 has 16 amino acids. The CDR3 sequence is CACSGGIYSSYNEQFF. Here the CDR3 DNA reads TGTGCCTGCAGTGGTGGGATATACAGCTCCTACAATGAGCAGTTCTTC.

The rearrangement links TRBV20-1 to TRBJ1-5; 7 bases are shared with TRBD1. V gave up 3 bases and J gave up 0 bases; unmatched junction bases: 8. Germline V gene data show CDR1 as DFQATT and CDR2 as SNEGSKA (reference sequence). The CDR3 totals 16 residues. As DNA, the CDR3 is TGCAGTGCTAGGCCAACAGGGGCCGTTAGCAATCAGCCCCAGCATTTT. It codes for CSARPTGAVSNQPQHF.

The sample holds many counts of this clonotype. V usage is TRBV20-1 and J usage is TRBJ2-3; TRBD2 matches 10 bases. V dropped 1 base and J dropped 4; count of bases not matched to a gene: 2. The germline V gene has CDR1 DFQATT and CDR2 SNEGSKA (reference sequence). CDR3 length equals 14 residues. The CDR3 DNA is TGCAGTGCTAGAGCAGCGGGAGGGTCAGATACGCAGTATTTT. Amino acids: CSARAAGGSDTQYF.

V usage is TRBV9 and J usage is TRBJ2-7; perhaps TRBD2 as D (7 bases). The germline V gene has CDR1 SGDLS and CDR2 YYNGEE. The CDR3 covers 15 residues. Trimming pared 2 bases from V and 2 bases from J, leaving 14 bases between. Here the CDR3 reads CASSVGGTPTYEQYF. The CDR3 coding sequence is TGTGCCAGCAGCGTGGGGGGGACACCAACCTACGAGCAGTACTTC.

The V and J genes are TRBV12-3 or TRBV12-4 and TRBJ2-4, with 8 bases identical to TRBD2. This CDR3 comprises 17 residues. Trimming removed 6 bases from V and 6 bases from J; junction bases left unmatched: 16. The CDR3 region has the DNA TGTGCCAGCAGCCAAAGGTCTACAGCGGGAGCGGGAAACATTCAGTACTTC. Its translation is CASSQRSTAGAGNIQYF.

This clonotype showed up just a few times. The V gene is TRBV5-1, the J gene TRBJ2-1, with TRBD1 as a possible D gene (6 bases). Trimming stripped 4 bases from V and 0 bases from J, with 17 bases between. This CDR3 spans 17 amino acids. Germline CDR1 is SGHRS and CDR2 is YFSETQ. The CDR3: CASSILTGTRSYNEQFF. The CDR3 DNA reads TGCGCCAGCAGCATCCTGACCGGGACACGCTCCTACAATGAGCAGTTCTTC.

The gene calls are TRBV24-1 and TRBJ1-1; D is uncertain. The ends were cut back, 5 bases at V and 7 bases at J, with 13 bases in the middle. This CDR3 is built from 13 residues. Germline V CDR1 and CDR2: KGHDR, SFDVKD. The CDR3: CATSVLGRIEAFF. In DNA form, the CDR3 reads TGTGCCACCAGTGTTCTGGGGAGGATTGAAGCTTTCTTT.

This clonotype was seen a few times. This chain connects TRBV5-1 to TRBJ2-1; 10 bases fit TRBD1. The CDR3 totals 13 residues. Losses at the gene ends were 7 bases for V and 5 bases for J; bases not matched to a gene: 3. Germline CDR1 is SGHRS and CDR2 is YFSETQ. In nucleotides, the CDR3 is TGCGCCAGCGGGACAGGGGATCACAATGAGCAGTTCTTC. It translates to CASGTGDHNEQFF.

The chain employs TRBV7-3 and TRBJ2-2; D is uncertain. Trimming stripped 2 bases from V and 2 bases from J, with 6 bases between. The CDR3 loop spans 14 amino acids. Per the germline V gene, CDR1 is SGHTA and CDR2 is FQGTGA. The CDR3 DNA sequence: TGTGCCAGCAGCTTACTGGTTAACACCGGGGAGCTGTTTTTT. This sequence encodes CASSLLVNTGELFF. Full variable domain (rest looked up from reference TRBV7-3 and TRBJ2-2): GAGVSQTPSNKVTEKGKYVELRCDPISGHTALYWYRQSLGQGPEFLIYFQGTGAADDSGLPNDRFFAVRPEGSVSTLKIQRTERGDSAVYLCASSLLVNTGELFFGEGSRLTVL.

This clonotype was counted between two and nine times. The chain is built from TRBV12-3 or TRBV12-4 and TRBJ2-1; D ambiguous. Trimming stripped 4 bases from V and 4 bases from J, with 11 bases between. This CDR3 is 14 amino acids long. CDR3 amino acids: CASSSGWPYNEQFF. Written as DNA, the CDR3 is TGTGCCAGCAGTTCCGGATGGCCTTACAATGAGCAGTTCTTC.

The chain is built from TRBV5-1 and TRBJ2-5; D may be TRBD2 (7 bases). The CDR3 sequence is 13 residues long. Trimming took off 4 bases at V and 5 bases at J, with 12 bases between the two ends. CDR1 is SGHRS, CDR2 YFSETQ, per germline. The CDR3 loop is CASSGGASETQYF. CDR3 DNA sequence: TGCGCCAGCAGCGGGGGGGCCTCGGAGACCCAGTACTTC.

This clonotype was observed a few times. The rearrangement joins TRBV5-1 to TRBJ2-3; 9 bases map to TRBD1. Looked up from germline, CDR1 is SGHRS and CDR2 is YFSETQ. This CDR3 spans 16 amino acids. V lost 2 bases to trimming and J lost 5 bases; unmatched junction nucleotides: 9. CDR3 DNA: TGCGCCAGCAGCTTACCAGGACAGGGGCTCGGAGATACGCAGTATTTT. Translating it yields CASSLPGQGLGDTQYF.

The rearrangement links TRBV7-9 to TRBJ2-1; 7 bases agree with TRBD2. V gave up 5 bases and J gave up 3 bases; unmatched junction bases: 10. From germline, CDR1 is SEHNR and CDR2 FQNEAQ (reference sequence). The CDR3 length is 16 residues. The CDR3, as DNA: TGTGCCAGCAGCCCCACGGCGGGAGCAGGCTACAATGAGCAGTTCTTC. This codes for CASSPTAGAGYNEQFF.

This clonotype was detected a few times. The rearrangement links TRBV6-1 to TRBJ2-7, with D possibly TRBD1 on 6 matching bases. V lost 8 bases and J 2 bases, leaving 10 bases between the germline ends. The CDR3 runs to 12 residues. The germline V gene encodes CDR1 MNHNS and CDR2 SASEGT. CDR3 protein: CASGRGPYEQYF. The DNA for the CDR3 is TGTGCCAGCGGCAGGGGTCCCTACGAGCAGTACTTC.

This clonotype was seen a few times. The chain carries TRBV27 and TRBJ1-5, with D perhaps matching TRBD1 (6 bases). Germline V gives CDR1 MNHEY, CDR2 SMNVEV (reference sequence). V was trimmed by 6 bases and J by 5 bases, leaving 17 bases between them. The CDR3 contains 15 residues. CDR3 bases: TGTGCCAGCAGCAATGACCGGCAGGGGTATCAGCCCCAGCATTTT. Its translation: CASSNDRQGYQPQHF.

At least ten counts were recorded for this clonotype. CDR3 DNA: TGCAGTGCTATGAAGGAGGCAGAGACCCAGTACTTC. Protein sequence: CSAMKEAETQYF. This chain joins TRBV20-1 and TRBJ2-5; D is perhaps TRBD2 (5 bases). Trimming took off 4 bases at V and 4 bases at J, with 10 bases between the two ends. The CDR3 extends over 12 amino acids. The germline CDR1 and CDR2 sequences are DFQATT and SNEGSKA (reference sequence).

This clonotype was counted between two and nine times. The chain combines TRBV5-1 with TRBJ2-7; 7 bases agree with TRBD2. CDR1 is SGHRS and CDR2 is YFSETQ in the germline V gene. V gave up 0 bases and J gave up 4 bases; unmatched junction bases: 1. The CDR3 contains 13 residues. CDR3 bases: TGCGCCAGCAGCTTGGGCGGGAGATACGAGCAGTACTTC. It specifies CASSLGGRYEQYF. Based on the CDR3 plus reference TRBV5-1 and TRBJ2-7, the full variable domain is KAGVTQTPRYLIKTRGQQVTLSCSPISGHRSVSWYQQTPGQGLQFLFEYFSETQRNKGNFPGRFSGRQFSNSRSEMNVSTLELGDSALYLCASSLGGRYEQYFGPGTRLTVT.

The chain combines TRBV3-1 with TRBJ2-7; D is unresolved. Looked up from germline, CDR1 is LGHDT and CDR2 is YNNKEL (reference sequence). V was shortened by 4 bases and J by 4 bases, with 11 bases between the two germline ends. This CDR3 contains 13 residues. The CDR3 nucleotides read TGTGCCAGCAGCCCTTACCCCGAGTACGAGCAGTACTTC. This gives the protein CASSPYPEYEQYF.

At least ten counts were recorded for this clonotype. The chain carries TRBV12-3 or TRBV12-4 and TRBJ2-5, with no clear D. The CDR3 length is 15 residues. V dropped 4 bases and J dropped 4 bases, with 16 bases sitting between them. The CDR3 DNA follows: TGTGCCAGCAGTTCCTCCCGGGCCCCCAGAGAGACCCAGTACTTC. Amino acid sequence: CASSSSRAPRETQYF.

This clonotype was counted a few times. This chain uses TRBV29-1 with TRBJ2-2; 9 bases align to TRBD1. The CDR3 covers 14 residues. CDR1 is SQVTM and CDR2 is ANQGSEA in the germline V gene. J lost 8 bases, V lost 5 bases, and 9 bases had no gene match. As DNA, the CDR3 is TGCAGCGTTCAAGGGACAGGGCGTCCGGGGGAGCTGTTTTTT. Its translation: CSVQGTGRPGELFF.

The rearrangement links TRBV29-1 to TRBJ2-7; D perhaps matches TRBD1 (6 bases). This CDR3 region has 12 residues. With 7 bases removed from V and 2 bases from J, the gap between germline ends came to 12 bases. In germline, CDR1 is SQVTM, CDR2 ANQGSEA. CDR3 nucleotide sequence: TGCAGCGGCGTAGGGGGAACCTACGAGCAGTACTTC. Protein product: CSGVGGTYEQYF.

The chain is built from TRBV11-2 and TRBJ2-7; no firm D call. Between the trimmed V and J ends, which lost 3 bases and 7 bases, there was a span of 13 bases. Germline CDR1 SGHAT, CDR2 FQNNGV. The CDR3 totals 13 residues. CDR3 protein: CASSLRLEREQYF. As DNA, the CDR3 is TGTGCCAGCAGCTTGAGGCTCGAGCGAGAGCAGTACTTC.

This clonotype showed up many times. J is TRBJ2-7 and V is TRBV20-1; possibly TRBD2 for D (6 bases). The germline gives CDR1 DFQATT, CDR2 SNEGSKA (reference sequence). V was pared by 6 bases and J by 3 bases, with 12 bases between. The CDR3 runs to 12 residues. CDR3 protein: CSAPTSSYEQYF. CDR3 coding DNA: TGCAGTGCCCCGACTAGTAGCTACGAGCAGTACTTC.

This chain links TRBV20-1 with TRBJ1-6; D perhaps matches TRBD1 (5 bases). V shed 1 base and J shed 3 bases, with 10 bases lying between them. The CDR3 is 15 amino acids. Per the germline V gene, CDR1 is DFQATT and CDR2 is SNEGSKA (reference sequence). CDR3 loop: CSARGQGDYNSPLHF. The CDR3 DNA is TGCAGTGCTAGAGGGCAGGGCGACTATAATTCACCCCTCCACTTT.

This clonotype was counted ten times or more. This chain links TRBV20-1 with TRBJ2-1; 11 positions agree with TRBD2. Germline V lookup: CDR1 DFQATT, CDR2 SNEGSKA (reference sequence). This CDR3 region has 15 residues. The J segment lost 5 bases and the V segment lost 2 bases, leaving 5 bases of the junction unmatched. For the CDR3, the DNA is TGCAGTGCTAGACAGGGACTAGCGGCACACAATGAGCAGTTCTTC. Translation: CSARQGLAAHNEQFF.

This clonotype has more than one count but fewer than ten. The CDR3 region has the DNA TGTGCTAGTGGTTTGGAAACTTGGCAAACTTACAATGAGCAGTTCTTC. It translates to CASGLETWQTYNEQFF. The chain couples TRBV12-5 to TRBJ2-1; D call uncertain. This CDR3 has 16 residues. Trimming took off 1 base at V and 4 bases at J, with 14 bases between the two ends. CDR1 LGHNT and CDR2 FRNRAP come from the germline V gene.

This chain joins TRBV4-3 and TRBJ2-1; 8 bases match TRBD2. This CDR3 has 16 residues. Trimming cost V 0 bases and J 6 bases; bases outside gene matches: 7. CDR1 is LGHNA and CDR2 is YSLEER in the germline V gene. This CDR3 is CASSQDKAGGFNEQFF. CDR3 DNA: TGCGCCAGCAGCCAAGATAAGGCGGGGGGTTTCAATGAGCAGTTCTTC.